This TCR beta chain was captured in a study of graft-versus-host responses after intestinal transplantation (dated by TCRdb to the early 2020s). About the study as a whole: The transplants that recipients got were multivisceral, liver-intestinal, or isolated intestinal. A cohort of 20 to 25 intestinal transplant recipients, including one retransplant, was enrolled, and a few patients lacking pretransplant specimens were excluded. Donor T cell macrochimerism was defined as a peak of at least 4% donor T cells among recipient peripheral blood mononuclear cells. After intestinal transplantation, graft-versus-host and host-versus-graft alloreactive T cell clones were followed in the graft, circulation and bone marrow using bulk TCR-beta CDR3 sequencing. To identify alloreactive clones, pre-transplant mixed lymphocyte reaction products were sequenced and then compared with unstimulated pre-transplant donor and recipient T cells. Anti-thymocyte globulin induction was given to all recipients, followed by maintenance tacrolimus and steroids for about 3 years. Samples from three later patients were sequenced in-house on an Illumina MiSeq with MiXCR processing rather than by the commercial service.

To note about this clone: What this receptor recognizes is not known. Base qualities are missing; no much larger clone stands one base away.

The CDR3 sequence holds 14 residues, the cysteine and phenylalanine included. Only the CDR3 part of the read is kept: 42 bases, read in frame from the first base. Trimming removed 7 bases from V and 8 bases from J, leaving 18 bases between the germline ends. Per the germline V gene, MDHEN is the CDR1 and SYDVKM is the CDR2. The library came from the immunoSEQ multiplex PCR assay. For most patients, genomic DNA was subjected to high-throughput TCR-beta CDR3 sequencing by Adaptive Biotechnologies. In the authors' own workflow: TCR sequencing data for over 15 patients were retrieved from Adaptive's ImmunoSEQ software; a few other patients were processed with MiXCR and VDJtools. Because the origin of CDR3 nucleotide sequences shared between donor and recipient could not be assigned, those sequences were removed. Alloreactive clones required at least 2-fold expansion over unstimulated cells and minimum CFSE-low frequency of 0.002% (template counts) or 0.001% (read counts). Clones detected in sequenced pre-transplant spleen, lymph node, or MLR CFSE-low populations of the donor or recipient were defined as mappable. Cumulative frequency of alloreactive clones was calculated as a percentage of all sequences weighted by copy number. TCRdb provides this immuneACCESS table in a form limited to in-frame rearrangements. Some clones are lacking; in checked studies, under half of them reflect an unresolved V gene, and why the rest are absent is not known. That table furnishes V, J and clone size, whereas the DNA furnished D and trimming. Present in this sample are more than 55,000 clones, approximately 90% of which were seen just once. The top ten clonotypes cover approximately 1.6% of the sample.

In the first month after transplant, blood samples were collected up to 4 times, and after that at least monthly when available. Results and caveats for the whole study, not just this receptor: The relatively low number and heterogeneity of intestinal transplant patients limited the conclusions. Peak levels of circulating GvH clones were associated with declines in HvG clones early after transplant. GvH clones were detected in recipient bone marrow, and some appeared earlier in ileal mucosa or blood, consistent with an intestinal mucosal origin. In the allografts of patients with donor T cell macrochimerism, GvH to HvG T cell clonal ratios were high.

The rearrangement joined TRBV28 to TRBJ2-1, with no D gene named confidently. The clonotype originates from a human patient who received an intestinal transplant, so some T cells may come from the graft donor. Sequenced material: PBMCs, taken 26 days after transplant. The bases are TGTGCCAGCACTAACTCCCTATCGTACGATGAGCAGTTCTTC. Its coded protein is CASTNSLSYDEQFF.